This T cell receptor beta chain was observed in a study of vaccination effects on CD4 cells after COVID-19. This clone was observed a single time. No antigen is known for it. Expansion with viral peptide pools was applied to antigen-specific CD4+ T cells by the ViraFEST assay prior to sequencing. Between days 10 and 11 of culture, CD4+ T cells were separated out. PCR showed that the person got SARS-CoV-2 infection at some point between March and December 2020. V shed 3 bases, J shed 0 bases, and the junction held 2 bases outside the gene matches. The CDR3 consists of 15 residues. Germline V gene data show CDR1 as KGHSH and CDR2 as LQKENI. Assay used: immunoSEQ multiplex PCR; TCRdb lists only in-frame clones, some missing. The sample includes 35,000 to 45,000 clones, about two thirds seen only once; the top ten take about 15%.

Source: CD4+ T cells from PBMCs cultured with HCoV-NL63 spike peptides, taken before COVID-19 vaccination. The V call is TRBV18, the J call TRBJ2-7; TRBD2 matches 10 bases. The clonotype originates from a human donor who had a prior SARS-CoV-2 infection. CDR3 sequence reads: CASSPTSGTSYEQYF. DNA of the CDR3: TGTGCCAGCTCACCTACTAGCGGGACCTCCTACGAGCAGTACTTC.